This TCR beta chain comes out of a study of blood T cell repertoires in COVID-19. Overall study context: PBMCs, B-cell-depleted T cells, or T cells provided the cDNA or gDNA that made up the material.

CDR3 length equals 15 residues. Germline V lookup: CDR1 LGHDT, CDR2 YNNKEL (reference sequence). The V and J ends lost 7 bases and 4 bases respectively, with 16 bases between them. Participants, roughly 18 to 100 years old, spanned about two dozen US areas. Profiled with immunoSEQ multiplex PCR; TCRdb holds only in-frame clones, not every one. This repertoire shows some 490,000 clones, 70% to 90% found once; its top ten account for around 8%. The sample consisted of PBMCs or T cells enriched from blood (not recorded which). V and J are TRBV3-1 (or the pseudogene TRBV3-2) and TRBJ2-2, with D maybe TRBD1 (5 bases). The TCR originated in a woman aged 55-69 years who had recovered from COVID-19. The CDR3: CASTPSRGFTGELFF. Here the CDR3 DNA reads TGTGCCAGCACTCCTTCAAGGGGATTCACCGGGGAGCTGTTTTTT.